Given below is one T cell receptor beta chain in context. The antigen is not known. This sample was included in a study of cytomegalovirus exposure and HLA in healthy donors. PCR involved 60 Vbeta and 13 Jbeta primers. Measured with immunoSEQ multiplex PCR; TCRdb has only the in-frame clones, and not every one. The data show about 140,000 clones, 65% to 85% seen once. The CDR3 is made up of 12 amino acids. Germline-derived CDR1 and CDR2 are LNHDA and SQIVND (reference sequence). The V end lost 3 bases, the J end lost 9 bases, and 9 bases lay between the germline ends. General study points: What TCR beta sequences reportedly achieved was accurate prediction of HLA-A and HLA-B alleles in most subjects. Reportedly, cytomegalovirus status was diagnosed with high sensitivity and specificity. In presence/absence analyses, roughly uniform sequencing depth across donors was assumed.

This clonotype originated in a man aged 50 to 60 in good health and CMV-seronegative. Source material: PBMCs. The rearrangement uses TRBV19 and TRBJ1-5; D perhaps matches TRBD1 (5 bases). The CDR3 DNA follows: TGTGCCAGTAGTATTTTGGGGGGGCCCCAGCATTTT. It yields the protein CASSILGGPQHF. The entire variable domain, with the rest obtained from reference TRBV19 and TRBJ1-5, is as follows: DGGITQSPKYLFRKEGQNVTLSCEQNLNHDAMYWYRQDPGQGLRLIYYSQIVNDFQKGDIAEGYSVSREKKESFPLTVTSAQKNPTAFYLCASSILGGPQHFGDGTRLSIL.